This entry lists 23 T cell receptor beta chains sequenced from one sample in a study of beta chain features in type 1 diabetes. Study-wide results and limits: Type 1 diabetes patients showed a moderate but significant shortening of TCRB CDR3s in all four CD4+ subsets.

What was sequenced were expressed TCRB transcripts, since all of the isolated RNA had been reverse transcribed. TCRdb's table, derived via immunoSEQ multiplex PCR, lists solely in-frame clones and lacks some. The sample comprises tens of thousands of clones, about 47% of which are singletons, and 2.6% rests with the top ten. No antigen is known for these receptors. Specimen: Tregs from blood. Source of these receptors: a middle-aged woman with type 1 diabetes.

This clone was seen only a few times. V usage is TRBV6-6 and J usage is TRBJ2-5; 8 bases are shared with TRBD1. TRBJ2-7 explains the end of the DNA better; the J call may be wrong. The CDR3 runs to 13 residues. Germline CDR1 and CDR2: MNHNY and SVGAGI (reference sequence). CDR3 sequence reads: CASSYGTGYEQYF. In nucleotides, the CDR3 is TGTGCCAGCAGTTACGGGACAGGCTACGAGCAGTACTTC.

The CDR3 loop is CASSGMTDDGGKQYF. The CDR3 DNA reads TGCGCCAGCAGCGGGATGACAGATGACGGGGGGAAACAGTACTTC. The V and J genes are TRBV5-1 and TRBJ2-7; 7 bases are a match to TRBD2. There are 15 residues in the CDR3. Germline lookup yields CDR1 SGHRS and CDR2 YFSETQ. V was pared by 4 bases and J by 10 bases, with 17 bases of the junction left unmatched.

The rearrangement links TRBV6-5 to TRBJ2-5, with 7 positions matching TRBD1. CDR3 length equals 14 residues. V shed 2 bases and J 6 bases; nucleotides not matched to a gene: 6. CDR1 is MNHEY, CDR2 SVGAGI, per germline. The chain's CDR3 is CASSYPDRAKTQYF. The CDR3 coding sequence is TGTGCCAGCAGTTACCCCGACAGGGCAAAGACCCAGTACTTC.

This chain joins TRBV7-2 and TRBJ1-1, with 10 bases that match TRBD1. The trim removed 2 bases at V and 7 bases at J, leaving 4 bases unmatched. In germline, CDR1 is SGHTA, CDR2 FQGNSA. This CDR3 contains 14 residues. The chain's CDR3 is CASSLRTGGYEAFF. The CDR3 DNA reads as TGTGCCAGCAGCTTACGGACAGGGGGTTATGAAGCTTTCTTT.

In its sample, this clone was seen a few times. The chain combines TRBV10-3 with TRBJ1-1, with 7 bases matching TRBD1. Trimming at V came to 10 bases and at J to 0 bases, leaving 8 bases not matched to a gene. Germline CDR1 ENHRY, CDR2 SYGVKD. The CDR3 is made up of 14 amino acids. CDR3 amino acids: CASQGVSMNTEAFF. CDR3 DNA: TGTGCCAGCCAGGGGGTTAGCATGAACACTGAAGCTTTCTTT.

This rearrangement joins TRBV5-1 to TRBJ1-2, with a possible D match to TRBD1 (5 bases). Germline assignment: CDR1 SGHRS and CDR2 YFSETQ. This CDR3 comprises 13 residues. V was pared by 6 bases and J by 1 base, with 10 bases between. The CDR3 protein is CASNTGHNYGYTF. DNA of the CDR3: TGCGCCAGCAACACAGGCCATAACTATGGCTACACCTTC.

This clone was seen more than once but under ten times. This sequence joins TRBV27 and TRBJ1-2; TRBD1 agrees at 10 bases. The CDR3 has 14 residues. J lost 8 bases, V lost 2 bases, and 5 bases had no gene match. CDR1 is MNHEY and CDR2 is SMNVEV in the germline V gene (reference sequence). The CDR3 DNA is TGTGCCAGCAGTTTAGGAGGGACAGGGGCCGGCTACACCTTC. Translation gives CASSLGGTGAGYTF.

The chain couples TRBV18 to TRBJ2-3; 9 nucleotides match TRBD1. J lost 1 base, V lost 3 bases, and 2 bases had no gene match. Per the germline V gene, CDR1 is KGHSH and CDR2 is LQKENI. The CDR3 extends over 15 amino acids. The CDR3 coding sequence is TGTGCCAGCTCACCCCGACAGGGGGGCACAGATACGCAGTATTTT. Its translation: CASSPRQGGTDTQYF.

By frequency in the sample, this clone is medium-sized. This sequence joins TRBV7-2 and TRBJ2-1, with D possibly matching TRBD1 (5 bases). This CDR3 is 14 amino acids long. Germline lookup yields CDR1 SGHTA and CDR2 FQGNSA. V shed 1 base and J shed 7 bases, with 11 bases lying between them. For the CDR3, the DNA is TGTGCCAGCAGCTTAGTGGCCGCAGGGAATGAGCAGTTCTTC. This gives the protein CASSLVAAGNEQFF.

The V gene is TRBV27, the J gene TRBJ2-7, with D possibly matching TRBD2 (7 bases). The germline V gene has CDR1 MNHEY and CDR2 SMNVEV (reference sequence). The V end was cut by 6 bases, the J end by 3 bases, with 21 bases between. The CDR3 extends over 16 amino acids. CDR3 DNA sequence: TGTGCCAGCAGATTCTCGGTGGGGGCGGGGGTCTACGAGCAGTACTTC. Protein sequence: CASRFSVGAGVYEQYF.

The V call is TRBV6-5, the J call TRBJ1-5; 8 bases match TRBD1. CDR1 and CDR2 from the germline V gene are MNHEY and SVGAGI. Trimming at V came to 6 bases and at J to 4 bases, leaving 8 bases not matched to a gene. The CDR3 runs 15 residues. The CDR3 nucleotides are TGTGCCAGCAGATTGGGACAGGTCGGGAATCAGCCCCAGCATTTT. Translating it yields CASRLGQVGNQPQHF.

V and J are TRBV14 and TRBJ1-1; D gene unclear. From germline, CDR1 is SGHDN and CDR2 FVKESK. The length of the CDR3 is 13 residues. V dropped 3 bases and J dropped 1 base, with 6 bases sitting between them. CDR3 residues: CASSQGRNTEAFF. The CDR3 DNA sequence: TGTGCCAGCAGCCAGGGCAGGAACACTGAAGCTTTCTTT.

The table lists this clone with a few counts. The rearrangement uses TRBV7-3 and TRBJ1-1, with D unresolved. Trimming took off 2 bases at V and 1 base at J, with 5 bases between the two ends. The CDR3 is 13 amino acids. Germline-derived CDR1 and CDR2 are SGHTA and FQGTGA. CDR3 region: CASSLGRNTEAFF. CDR3 sequence (DNA): TGTGCCAGCAGCTTAGGGAGGAACACTGAAGCTTTCTTT. Variable domain in full (rest from reference TRBV7-3 and TRBJ1-1): GAGVSQTPSNKVTEKGKYVELRCDPISGHTALYWYRQSLGQGPEFLIYFQGTGAADDSGLPNDRFFAVRPEGSVSTLKIQRTERGDSAVYLCASSLGRNTEAFFGQGTRLTVV.

The rearrangement joins TRBV5-1 to TRBJ2-7; tentative D call: TRBD1 (7 bases). Trimming cost V 3 bases and J 0 bases, with 13 bases left between them. The V gene's germline CDR1 is SGHRS and CDR2 YFSETQ. This CDR3 region has 15 residues. The CDR3 DNA sequence: TGCGCCAGCAGCTCGCGGGACAGCCGCTCCTACGAGCAGTACTTC. Amino acids: CASSSRDSRSYEQYF.

The V call is TRBV28, the J call TRBJ2-3; TRBD1 matches 11 bases. Trimming cost V 3 bases and J 5 bases; bases outside gene matches: 4. CDR3 length equals 15 residues. The germline V gene has CDR1 MDHEN and CDR2 SYDVKM. The CDR3 sequence: CASSFRDRGGDTQYF. The CDR3, as DNA: TGTGCCAGCAGTTTTAGGGACAGGGGGGGAGATACGCAGTATTTT.

This clone has just a few counts. V gene TRBV5-1 combines with J gene TRBJ1-1; weak D call: TRBD1 (5 bases). This CDR3 comprises 15 residues. Trimming cost V 4 bases and J 0 bases, with 13 bases left between them. The germline gives CDR1 SGHRS, CDR2 YFSETQ. The CDR3 nucleotides are TGCGCCAGCAGCCAAACGGGGGTAATGAACACTGAAGCTTTCTTT. Its translation: CASSQTGVMNTEAFF.

V is TRBV9 and J is TRBJ1-3, with D unclear. Germline CDR1 and CDR2: SGDLS and YYNGEE. V gave up 7 bases and J gave up 4 bases, with 15 bases separating them. This CDR3 comprises 14 residues. The CDR3 coding sequence is TGTGCCAGCTCCGAAACCAGGCAGGGAAACACCATATATTTT. Translating gives CASSETRQGNTIYF.

In its sample, this clone was seen a few times. The V gene is TRBV6-5, the J gene TRBJ2-2; 7 nucleotides align to TRBD1. The CDR3 extends over 15 amino acids. Unmatched junction bases numbered 6, after V lost 6 bases and J lost 2 bases. Per germline, CDR1 MNHEY and CDR2 SVGAGI. The CDR3 protein is CASRRQGINTGELFF. CDR3 nucleotides: TGTGCCAGCAGAAGACAGGGAATCAACACCGGGGAGCTGTTTTTT.

This rearrangement joins TRBV14 to TRBJ1-2, with TRBD1 matching over 8 bases. The CDR3 is 14 residues long. CDR1 SGHDN and CDR2 FVKESK come from the germline V gene. With V trimmed by 4 bases and J by 4 bases, 5 bases remained unmatched. In nucleotides, the CDR3 is TGTGCCAGCAGCCGGACAGGGATTGTCTATGGCTACACCTTC. Its translation is CASSRTGIVYGYTF.

This clone has more than one count but fewer than ten. This chain links TRBV7-9 with TRBJ1-4; 9 nucleotides line up with TRBD1. Germline V gene sequence: CDR1 SEHNR, CDR2 FQNEAQ (reference sequence). The V segment lost 4 bases and the J segment 7 bases; nucleotides outside the gene matches: 4. The CDR3 runs to 14 residues. CDR3 amino acids: CASSSGTGLEKLFF. CDR3 DNA: TGTGCCAGCAGCTCCGGGACAGGGCTTGAAAAACTGTTTTTT.

This chain links TRBV2 with TRBJ2-7, with TRBD2 identical over 7 bases. Germline trimming cut 7 bases from V and 3 bases from J; bases unmatched to any gene: 3. There are 12 residues in the CDR3. In germline, CDR1 is SNHLY, CDR2 FYNNEI. CDR3 sequence: CASMGGDYEQYF. The CDR3 DNA reads as TGTGCCAGCATGGGGGGGGACTACGAGCAGTACTTC.

This clone qualifies as large. The chain carries TRBV10-3 and TRBJ2-2; D perhaps matches TRBD1 (6 bases). The CDR3 extends over 12 amino acids. V lost 8 bases to trimming and J lost 3 bases, with 7 bases between them. CDR1 is ENHRY and CDR2 is SYGVKD in the germline V gene. In DNA form, the CDR3 reads TGTGCCATCGGACAGTACACCGGGGAGCTGTTTTTT. Residues: CAIGQYTGELFF.

J is TRBJ1-1 and V is TRBV7-2; D gene uncertain. The CDR3 spans 16 residues. Germline V gene sequence: CDR1 SGHTA, CDR2 FQGNSA. The V end was cut by 1 base, the J end by 4 bases, with 16 bases between. DNA of the CDR3: TGTGCCAGCAGCTTAGACGGCAGCCTGTCGGGCACTGAAGCTTTCTTT. This sequence encodes CASSLDGSLSGTEAFF. Full variable domain (remainder filled in from reference TRBV7-2 and TRBJ1-1): GAGVSQSPSNKVTEKGKDVELRCDPISGHTALYWYRQSLGQGLEFLIYFQGNSAPDKSGLPSDRFSAERTGGSVSTLTIQRTQQEDSAVYLCASSLDGSLSGTEAFFGQGTRLTVV.